What follows are 16 T cell receptor beta chains derived from one specimen sequenced in a study of cytomegalovirus exposure and HLA in healthy donors. Assay: immunoSEQ multiplex PCR; the TCRdb copy retains only in-frame clones and omits some. The data contain over 120,000 clones, 94% of them singletons. Sequencing was performed on PBMCs. All receptors come from a man between 18 and 29 years old in good health and CMV-seropositive.

The chain recombines TRBV6-5 with TRBJ2-7, with 11 positions matching TRBD1. This CDR3 has 15 residues. The ends lost 5 bases at V and 7 bases at J; junction bases unmatched: 10. CDR1 and CDR2 from the germline V gene are MNHEY and SVGAGI. CDR3 nucleotide sequence: TGTGCCAGCAGTCACGGGGACAGGGGGACGGGGGAGCAGTACTTC. It encodes CASSHGDRGTGEQYF.

This clone was seen a single time. This chain joins TRBV9 and TRBJ1-1, with 12 bases matching TRBD1. The germline V gene encodes CDR1 SGDLS and CDR2 YYNGEE. CDR3 length: 15 residues. V trimming: 1 base; J trimming: 7 bases; junction bases outside the gene matches: 5. The CDR3 is CASSVSGTGGDEAFF. The CDR3 bases are TGTGCCAGCAGCGTATCCGGGACAGGGGGCGATGAAGCTTTCTTT.

The table lists this clone with a count of one. The genes are TRBV5-1 and TRBJ2-3; D might be TRBD2 (6 bases). The CDR3 consists of 16 residues. The germline V gene encodes CDR1 SGHRS and CDR2 YFSETQ. V dropped 1 base and J dropped 0 bases, with 12 bases sitting between them. Written as DNA, the CDR3 is TGCGCCAGCAGCTTGACGGGACTCCATAGCACAGATACGCAGTATTTT. This codes for CASSLTGLHSTDTQYF.

This chain uses TRBV6-5 with TRBJ2-5; maybe TRBD2 (6 bases). Germline V lookup: CDR1 MNHEY, CDR2 SVGAGI. The V gene lost 8 bases and the J gene lost 4 bases, with 20 bases spanning the gap. This CDR3 has 15 amino acids. The CDR3 loop reads CASSLSGASLETQYF. CDR3 DNA sequence: TGTGCCAGCTCCCTTTCGGGAGCAAGCTTAGAGACCCAGTACTTC.

The chain is built from TRBV19 and TRBJ1-5; TRBD1 matches 7 bases. From germline, CDR1 is LNHDA and CDR2 SQIVND (reference sequence). The CDR3 covers 15 residues. Trimming took 6 bases from V and 7 from J; bases not matched to a gene: 12. The CDR3 here is CASSLIRDSGQPQHF. The CDR3 nucleotides are TGTGCCAGTAGCTTAATACGGGACAGCGGACAGCCCCAGCATTTT.

This chain joins TRBV7-2 and TRBJ2-7; TRBD1 agrees at 9 bases. In germline, CDR1 is SGHTA, CDR2 FQGNSA. The CDR3 extends over 15 amino acids. Trimming removed 0 bases from V and 4 bases from J; junction bases left unmatched: 4. CDR3 nucleotide sequence: TGTGCCAGCAGCTTAGCGTGGACAGGGGTTTACGAGCAGTACTTC. The encoded protein is CASSLAWTGVYEQYF.

This clone occurred once. In DNA, the CDR3 is TGCGCCAGCAGCCAAGGGACAGGGACCTACGAGCAGTACTTC. Amino acids: CASSQGTGTYEQYF. V gene TRBV4-1 combines with J gene TRBJ2-7; TRBD1 matches 8 bases. Germline CDR1 is MGHRA and CDR2 is YSYEKL. The CDR3 runs to 14 residues. After removal of 1 base from V and 2 bases from J, the junction contained 1 base not matched to a gene.

The V call is TRBV6-6, the J call TRBJ2-3; D gene unclear. This CDR3 is built from 14 residues. The germline CDR1 and CDR2 sequences are MNHNY and SVGAGI (reference sequence). V lost 6 bases, J lost 2 bases, and 12 bases lay in between. CDR3 residues: CASRGYQDTDTQYF. In DNA form, the CDR3 reads TGTGCCAGCAGGGGTTATCAGGACACAGATACGCAGTATTTT.

The V and J genes are TRBV28 and TRBJ2-5; 7 positions agree with TRBD2. CDR3 size: 17 residues. The ends lost 8 bases at V and 3 bases at J; junction bases unmatched: 18. Germline lookup yields CDR1 MDHEN and CDR2 SYDVKM. The CDR3 sequence is CASRRGGAIGSEETQYF. DNA for the CDR3: TGTGCCAGCCGGAGGGGAGGGGCCATCGGGTCTGAAGAGACCCAGTACTTC.

This chain connects TRBV5-1 to TRBJ1-5; 7 bases line up with TRBD1. In germline, CDR1 is SGHRS, CDR2 YFSETQ. J gave up 7 bases and V 3 bases, and 7 bases lay outside the gene matches. The CDR3 is 14 residues long. CDR3 amino acids: CASSSTGIGQPQHF. Here the CDR3 DNA reads TGCGCCAGCAGCTCGACAGGGATAGGGCAGCCCCAGCATTTT.

V gene TRBV9 combines with J gene TRBJ2-7; 7 nucleotides match TRBD1. V gave up 9 bases and J gave up 2 bases; unmatched junction bases: 11. CDR3 length equals 14 residues. CDR1 and CDR2 from the germline V gene are SGDLS and YYNGEE. CDR3 sequence (DNA): TGTGCCAACTCGGACAGGACCCCTACCTACGAGCAGTACTTC. Amino acid sequence: CANSDRTPTYEQYF.

This sequence joins TRBV5-6 and TRBJ2-1; a possible D gene is TRBD2 (6 bases). Trimming cost V 0 bases and J 3 bases, with 13 bases left between them. Germline CDR1 reads SGHDT; CDR2 reads YYEEEE. The CDR3 totals 16 residues. CDR3 in DNA: TGTGCCAGCAGCTTGGCGGGTAGCGGCTTCTACAATGAGCAGTTCTTC. Protein sequence: CASSLAGSGFYNEQFF.

The chain recombines TRBV7-8 with TRBJ2-1; TRBD2 matches 7 bases. The germline gives CDR1 SGHVS, CDR2 FQNEAQ. CDR3 size: 16 residues. V shed 1 base and J 4 bases; nucleotides not matched to a gene: 7. The CDR3 spells CASSLERLAEYNEQFF. The CDR3 DNA reads as TGTGCCAGCAGCTTAGAACGACTAGCTGAGTACAATGAGCAGTTCTTC.

This chain connects TRBV2 to TRBJ1-2; D is perhaps TRBD1 (6 bases). This CDR3 is built from 13 residues. V was cut by 6 bases and J by 2 bases, with 10 bases left in between. Germline assignment: CDR1 SNHLY and CDR2 FYNNEI. The CDR3, as DNA: TGTGCCAGCAGCCAGGACAGCAACTATGGCTACACCTTC. Encoded protein: CASSQDSNYGYTF.

The chain links TRBV6-5 to TRBJ1-1; D ambiguous. The germline V gene has CDR1 MNHEY and CDR2 SVGAGI. This CDR3 is built from 11 residues. Trimming stripped 6 bases from V and 5 bases from J, with 7 bases between. The CDR3 reads CASRTGTEAFF. DNA of the CDR3: TGTGCCAGCAGGACGGGTACTGAAGCTTTCTTT.

The chain uses TRBV5-1 and TRBJ2-7; D call uncertain. V was clipped by 10 bases and J by 7 bases, with 24 bases between them. CDR3 length equals 14 residues. Germline loops: CDR1 SGHRS, CDR2 YFSETQ. CDR3 residues: CASTWSPPTTEQYF. The CDR3 nucleotides read TGCGCCTCCACCTGGAGTCCCCCTACGACTGAGCAGTACTTC.